These 15 T cell receptor beta chains originate from one sample sequenced in a study of blood T cell repertoires in COVID-19. Using immunoSEQ multiplex PCR, the repertoire was profiled, and TCRdb retains in-frame clones only, with some absent. The sample shows around 100,000 clones, 88% of them seen only once. The sequencing sample was made of peripheral blood. These receptor sequences come from a human donor in a cohort sampled during active COVID-19.

The genes are TRBV9 and TRBJ2-6, with D possibly being TRBD2 (6 bases). Per the germline V gene, CDR1 is SGDLS and CDR2 is YYNGEE. This CDR3 region has 17 residues. V dropped 4 bases and J dropped 1 base, with 15 bases sitting between them. DNA of the CDR3: TGTGCCAGCAGCCCCATTACGCGGGAATCTGGGGCCAACGTCCTGACTTTC. This encodes CASSPITRESGANVLTF.

CDR3 DNA sequence: TGTGCCAGTAGTCGACTAGCGGGGGAGCTCTACAATGAGCAGTTCTTC. Translation gives CASSRLAGELYNEQFF. The rearrangement uses TRBV19 and TRBJ2-1; TRBD2 matches at 12 bases. V lost 5 bases, J lost 3 bases, and 5 bases stayed unmatched. Germline V gene data show CDR1 as LNHDA and CDR2 as SQIVND (reference sequence). The CDR3 is made up of 16 amino acids.

The chain combines TRBV6-5 with TRBJ1-1; possible D gene TRBD1, 5 bases. The CDR3 consists of 14 residues. With 7 bases removed from V and 4 bases from J, the gap between germline ends came to 16 bases. Germline V gene sequence: CDR1 MNHEY, CDR2 SVGAGI. The CDR3 protein is CASTRIGGSTEAFF. CDR3 DNA: TGTGCCAGCACCCGGATCGGGGGGTCCACTGAAGCTTTCTTT.

The chain uses TRBV24-1 and TRBJ2-1; 8 bases agree with TRBD1. Germline V gene data show CDR1 as KGHDR and CDR2 as SFDVKD. J lost 8 bases, V lost 4 bases, and 9 bases had no gene match. CDR3 size: 15 residues. The CDR3 DNA follows: TGTGCCACCAGTGAGACAGGGGAGTTAATCGATGAGCAGTTCTTC. This encodes CATSETGELIDEQFF.

This chain connects TRBV10-1 to TRBJ2-5, with 7 bases lining up with TRBD1. After removal of 2 bases from V and 2 bases from J, the junction contained 2 bases not matched to a gene. Germline values: CDR1 WNHNN, CDR2 SYGVQD (reference sequence). The CDR3 loop spans 14 amino acids. The CDR3 loop reads CASSEAGGQETQYF. CDR3 DNA: TGCGCCAGCAGTGAGGCAGGGGGACAAGAGACCCAGTACTTC.

This clone appeared a single time. The chain joins TRBV28 to TRBJ2-1; 8 bases fit TRBD2. CDR3 length: 13 amino acids. The trim removed 9 bases at V and 7 bases at J, leaving 8 bases unmatched. Per germline, CDR1 MDHEN and CDR2 SYDVKM. For the CDR3, the DNA is TGTGCCAGTGGGACTAGTCTTCTAAATGAGCAGTTCTTC. Translating gives CASGTSLLNEQFF.

V usage is TRBV7-2 and J usage is TRBJ2-1; possibly TRBD1 for D (6 bases). V was shortened by 2 bases and J by 3 bases, with 11 bases between the two germline ends. The CDR3 has 15 residues. Germline assignment: CDR1 SGHTA and CDR2 FQGNSA. CDR3 in DNA: TGTGCCAGCAGCTTACAGGGGCATTACTACAATGAGCAGTTCTTC. This translates into CASSLQGHYYNEQFF.

The chain links TRBV27 to TRBJ1-2, with TRBD1 identical over 9 bases. The CDR3 loop spans 13 amino acids. V trimming: 5 bases; J trimming: 8 bases; junction bases outside the gene matches: 6. Looked up from germline, CDR1 is MNHEY and CDR2 is SMNVEV (reference sequence). The CDR3 protein is CASSPGQGWGYTF. CDR3 DNA: TGTGCCAGCAGTCCGGGACAGGGCTGGGGCTACACCTTC.

The chain is built from TRBV2 and TRBJ2-1; TRBD1 agrees at 8 bases. Trimming at V came to 6 bases and at J to 9 bases, leaving 7 bases not matched to a gene. The CDR3 length is 13 residues. The germline CDR1 and CDR2 sequences are SNHLY and FYNNEI. The CDR3 bases are TGTGCCAGCAGCACTCAGGGGGCCGGTGAGCAGTTCTTC. This encodes CASSTQGAGEQFF.

The chain combines TRBV5-4 with TRBJ2-7, with D possibly being TRBD1 (6 bases). V shed 4 bases and J shed 2 bases, with 13 bases lying between them. The CDR3 consists of 14 residues. Germline V gives CDR1 SGHNT, CDR2 YYREEE (reference sequence). The CDR3 region has the DNA TGTGCCAGCAGCGTTCCAGGGGAGACCTACGAGCAGTACTTC. Encoded protein: CASSVPGETYEQYF.

This chain joins TRBV10-3 and TRBJ2-2, with D perhaps matching TRBD2 (6 bases). This CDR3 is 17 amino acids long. The germline gives CDR1 ENHRY, CDR2 SYGVKD. With 1 base removed from V and 1 base from J, the gap between germline ends came to 13 bases. This chain's CDR3 is CAISEWPGVKNTGELFF. CDR3 coding DNA: TGTGCCATCAGTGAGTGGCCGGGGGTGAAGAACACCGGGGAGCTGTTTTTT.

The chain has TRBV21-1 and TRBJ1-5; the table calls TRBD1, which could not be checked here. TRBV21-1 is flagged as a pseudogene. There are 17 residues in the CDR3. CDR3 amino acids: CASSRGRTEYSNQPQHF. DNA for the CDR3: TGTGCCAGCAGCCGAGGGCGGACAGAATATAGCAATCAGCCCCAGCATTTT.

The CDR3 sequence is CASSPLAGDWETQYF. CDR3 nucleotide sequence: TGTGCCAGCTCACCACTAGCGGGAGACTGGGAGACCCAGTACTTC. This sequence joins TRBV18 and TRBJ2-5; TRBD2 agrees at 9 bases. The junction had 5 bases not matched to a gene; V was cut back by 1 base and J by 5 bases. Germline values: CDR1 KGHSH, CDR2 LQKENI. There are 15 residues in the CDR3.

The sample holds a few counts of this clone. The chain joins TRBV6-6 to TRBJ1-6, with D perhaps TRBD1 (5 bases). The CDR3 totals 12 residues. Germline values: CDR1 MNHNY, CDR2 SVGAGI (reference sequence). Between the trimmed V and J ends, which lost 6 bases and 10 bases, there was a span of 10 bases. CDR3: CASSPGQSPLHF. The DNA of the CDR3 is TGTGCCAGCAGCCCAGGGCAGTCACCCCTCCACTTT.

The chain employs TRBV28 and TRBJ2-1; 7 bases agree with TRBD1. The germline gives CDR1 MDHEN, CDR2 SYDVKM. V lost 6 bases, J lost 4 bases, and 9 bases stayed unmatched. This CDR3 spans 15 amino acids. The CDR3 sequence: CASSRGPGQYNEQFF. The CDR3 nucleotides are TGTGCCAGCAGCCGAGGTCCGGGACAGTACAATGAGCAGTTCTTC.